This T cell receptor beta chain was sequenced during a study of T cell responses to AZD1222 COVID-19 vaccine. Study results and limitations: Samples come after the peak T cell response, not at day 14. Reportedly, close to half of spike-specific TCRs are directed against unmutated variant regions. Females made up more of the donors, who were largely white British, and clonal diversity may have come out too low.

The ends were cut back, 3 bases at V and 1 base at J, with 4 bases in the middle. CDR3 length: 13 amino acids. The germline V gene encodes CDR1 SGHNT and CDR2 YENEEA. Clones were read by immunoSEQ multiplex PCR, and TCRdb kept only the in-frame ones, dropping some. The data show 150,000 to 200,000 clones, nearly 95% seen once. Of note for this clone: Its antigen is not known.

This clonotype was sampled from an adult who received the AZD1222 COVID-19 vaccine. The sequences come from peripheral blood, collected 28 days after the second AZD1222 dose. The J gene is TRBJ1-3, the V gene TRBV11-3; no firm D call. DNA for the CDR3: TGTGCCAGCAGCTTCCGGTCTGGAAACACCATATATTTT. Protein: CASSFRSGNTIYF.